This TCR beta chain was retrieved from a study of blood T cell repertoires in COVID-19. In the original workflow: How many nucleated cells were present was estimated from reference gene primer amplification. Only in-frame clones appear in the TCRdb table, and some are missing; sequencing was by immunoSEQ multiplex PCR. The V and J calls and clone size were taken over from that table, and D and trimming were inferred from the DNA. This table holds about 51,000 clones, around 83% found once. This TCR derives from a man older than 75 with active COVID-19. The source material was peripheral blood.

CDR3 sequence reads: CASSLSLGRAYEQYF. CDR3 DNA: TGTGCCAGCAGTTTATCCCTCGGGAGAGCCTACGAGCAGTACTTC. The rearrangement links TRBV28 to TRBJ2-7; TRBD2 might be the D (6 bases). Germline CDR1 is MDHEN and CDR2 is SYDVKM. Between the trimmed V and J ends, which lost 1 base and 2 bases, there was a span of 12 bases. CDR3 length equals 15 residues.